This section outlines one TCR beta chain sequence together with its context. The source of the sample is a study of blood T cell repertoires in COVID-19. Study in general: T cells, B-cell-depleted T cells, or PBMCs supplied cDNA or gDNA.

Between the trimmed V and J ends, which lost 1 base and 4 bases, there was a span of 16 bases. The germline V gene has CDR1 PRHDT and CDR2 FYEKMQ (reference sequence). The CDR3 is made up of 16 amino acids. Shortly before study entry, within 2 weeks, exposed participants had met a COVID-19 case. Clones were read by immunoSEQ multiplex PCR, and TCRdb kept only the in-frame ones, dropping some. The table shows about 270,000 clones, with 75% to 95% occurring only once. Sequenced material: PBMCs or T cells enriched from blood (not recorded which). The clonotype originates from a man aged 40-49 years who had been exposed to COVID-19. This chain uses TRBV13 with TRBJ2-5; D may be TRBD2 (5 bases). The CDR3 sequence is CASSLVGGARPETQYF. The CDR3 region has the DNA TGTGCCAGCAGCTTAGTTGGAGGCGCTCGACCAGAGACCCAGTACTTC.